This T cell receptor beta chain appears in the sequencing data of a study of blood T cell repertoires in COVID-19. Study as a whole: Samples came from the United States, Italy and Spain, spanning acute and convalescent COVID-19. T cells, B-cell-depleted T cells, or PBMCs supplied cDNA or gDNA.

As handled by the study authors: Amplification of reference gene primers provided the estimated nucleated cell counts. This table comes from immunoSEQ multiplex PCR, and its TCRdb copy is limited to in-frame clones, with some not included. V, J and clone size derive from that table, while D and trimming were established from the DNA sequence. The data hold 120,000 or so clones, with approximately 82% observed a single time. V shed 3 bases, J shed 3 bases, and the junction held 1 base outside the gene matches. Germline CDR1 is LNHDA and CDR2 is SQIVND (reference sequence). The CDR3 length is 14 residues.

Material for sequencing was peripheral blood. The V gene is TRBV19, the J gene TRBJ1-2; 10 bases fit TRBD1. The clonotype originates from a man at least 80 years old with active or convalescent COVID-19. The CDR3 sequence is CASSIGTGDYGYTF. As DNA, the CDR3 is TGTGCCAGTAGTATCGGGACAGGGGACTATGGCTACACCTTC. Filled out from reference TRBV19 and TRBJ1-2, the complete variable domain reads DGGITQSPKYLFRKEGQNVTLSCEQNLNHDAMYWYRQDPGQGLRLIYYSQIVNDFQKGDIAEGYSVSREKKESFPLTVTSAQKNPTAFYLCASSIGTGDYGYTFGSGTRLTVV.